This TCR beta chain was profiled in a study of blood T cell repertoires in COVID-19 (dated by TCRdb to 2019 to 2021). About the study as a whole: Collaborator samples came from the United States, Italy and Spain and covered acute and convalescent phases of COVID-19. Deeply sampled blood TCRbeta repertoires from subjects exposed to, actively infected with, or recovered from COVID-19 were included in the dataset. The prospective study material was composed of cDNA or gDNA derived from T cells, B-cell-depleted T cells, or PBMCs. Where available, HLA class I and class II types were taken from metadata supplied by the sample provider and were not determined by assay-based typing. The samples were drawn from two sources: the first 160 participants of the ongoing ImmuneRACE study, and 1,000 to 1,500 subjects contributed by 6 global collaborators. A de-identified subject ID, COVID-19 status, age in years and sex were almost always included in the sample metadata. The repertoires were released in a freely available public database intended as a resource for research on the immune response to SARS-CoV-2. What the study reported, not specific to this receptor: The quantity of clinical and demographic metadata differed by source and by participant and was supplied without curation.

TCRbeta CDR3 regions were amplified from genomic DNA by means of the immunoSEQ Assay, a bias-controlled multiplex PCR. On the study's bioinformatics: The number of nucleated cells in each sample was estimated by amplification of reference gene primers within the assay. To quantify the absolute abundance of each unique TCRbeta CDR3 rearrangement, sequence reads were collapsed and filtered. For each sample, productive Simpson clonality was calculated as the square root of Simpson's diversity index across productive rearrangements. TCRdb's version of the immuneACCESS table is confined to in-frame rearrangements and falls short of the full clone set. An unresolved V gene accounts for under half of the shortfall where checked; the remainder is of unknown origin. That table furnishes V, J and clone size, whereas the DNA furnished D and trimming. The sample table lists approximately 170,000 clones, roughly 80% of them with a count of one. The ten largest make up around 8% of the sample.

In Seattle, one collaborating source enrolled patients while the infection was active and tracked those patients longitudinally over the course of disease. Whole blood was collected in K2EDTA tubes by collaborating institutions according to the institutions' own protocols. For TCRbeta analysis, collaborator samples were shipped as frozen whole blood, as isolated PBMCs, or as DNA extracted from either sample type. Details on this clone: This receptor's antigen is unknown. No per-base quality is available; no much larger clone lies one base away.

The cysteine opens and the phenylalanine closes a CDR3 of 14 amino acids. Only the CDR3 DNA stays, 42 bases, in frame from base 1. CDR1 and CDR2, looked up from the germline V gene, are KGHSH and LQKENI. The germline V end is reduced by 6 bases and the J end by 1 base; junction bases left unmatched: 4. The source is a woman between 70 and 85 years old with COVID-19, enrolled during active disease. The rearranged chain carries TRBV18 and TRBJ2-7; TRBD2 agrees with 9 junctional bases. The source material was peripheral blood. The CDR3 protein: CASSGAGGSYEQYF. The nucleotide sequence reads TGTGCCAGCTCCGGAGCGGGAGGATCCTACGAGCAGTACTTC.